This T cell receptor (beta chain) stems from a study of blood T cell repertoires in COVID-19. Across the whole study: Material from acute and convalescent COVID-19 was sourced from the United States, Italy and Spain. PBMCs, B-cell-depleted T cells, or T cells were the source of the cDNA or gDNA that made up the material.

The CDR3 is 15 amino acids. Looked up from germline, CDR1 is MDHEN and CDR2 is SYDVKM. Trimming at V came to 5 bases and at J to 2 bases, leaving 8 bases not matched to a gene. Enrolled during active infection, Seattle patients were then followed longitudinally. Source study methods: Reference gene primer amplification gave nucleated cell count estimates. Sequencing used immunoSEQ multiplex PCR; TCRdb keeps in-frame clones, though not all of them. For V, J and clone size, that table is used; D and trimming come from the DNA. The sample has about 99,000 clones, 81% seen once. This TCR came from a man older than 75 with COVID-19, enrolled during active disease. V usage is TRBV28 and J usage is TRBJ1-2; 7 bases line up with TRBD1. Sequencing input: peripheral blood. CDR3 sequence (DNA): TGTGCCAGCAGTCCCTGGGACAGCACAAACTATGGCTACACCTTC. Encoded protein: CASSPWDSTNYGYTF.